The next 17 T cell receptor beta chains were all read from a single sample in a study of response to subunit inactivated influenza vaccine. Via MiXCR, TCRdb re-called the RT-PCR reads, giving one row per CDR3 protein. This table holds hundreds of thousands of distinct CDR3 sequences, 16% found once. Sequenced here: CD4+ T cells sorted from PBMCs, sampled about 24 months after vaccination. These receptors were obtained from a man in his fifties or sixties who received an inactivated influenza vaccine.

This clonotype was counted between two and nine times. CDR3 region: CASSQNRGRNTEAFF. CDR3 coding DNA: TGTGCCAGCAGCCAAAACAGGGGAAGGAACACTGAAGCTTTCTTT. This chain connects TRBV4-2 to TRBJ1-1; TRBD1 agrees at 7 bases. The J segment lost 1 base and the V segment lost 2 bases, leaving 4 bases of the junction unmatched. The germline gives CDR1 LGHNA, CDR2 YNFKEQ. CDR3 length: 15 residues.

This clonotype has just a few counts. The chain has TRBV2 and TRBJ2-5, with D possibly TRBD2 on 5 matching bases. The V gene's germline CDR1 is SNHLY and CDR2 FYNNEI. The CDR3 consists of 13 residues. V was trimmed by 5 bases and J by 5 bases, leaving 12 bases between them. The CDR3 region is CASSRGSRETQYF. CDR3 in DNA: TGTGCCAGCAGTCGCGGGTCAAGGGAGACCCAGTACTTC.

The chain carries TRBV7-9 and TRBJ2-2; 7 nucleotides align to TRBD2. Trimming removed 2 bases from V and 6 bases from J; junction bases left unmatched: 9. This CDR3 comprises 16 residues. Germline CDR1 SEHNR, CDR2 FQNEAQ (reference sequence). The CDR3, as DNA: TGTGCCAGCAGCTTACCCCCGGGGGGAGGCCCCGGGGAGCTGTTTTTT. It translates to CASSLPPGGGPGELFF.

The J gene is TRBJ2-7, the V gene TRBV5-1; 9 nucleotides line up with TRBD1. V shed 4 bases, J shed 4 bases, and the junction held 6 bases outside the gene matches. The CDR3 runs 14 residues. CDR1 SGHRS and CDR2 YFSETQ come from the germline V gene. CDR3 nucleotides: TGCGCCAGCAGCCCCGGGACAGGGATTTACGAGCAGTACTTC. Translation: CASSPGTGIYEQYF.

This clonotype has just a few counts. The CDR3, as DNA: TGCGCCAGCAGCCAAGGAGGGCAAACCGGGGAGCTGTTTTTT. Protein: CASSQGGQTGELFF. The chain employs TRBV4-3 and TRBJ2-2, with D maybe TRBD2 (5 bases). Germline CDR1 LGHNA, CDR2 YSLEER. V was cut by 1 base and J by 5 bases, with 8 bases left in between. The CDR3 is 14 residues long.

This clonotype was seen ten or more times. The rearrangement joins TRBV3-1 to TRBJ2-5; D is unresolved. V was shortened by 4 bases and J by 4 bases, with 7 bases between the two germline ends. There are 12 residues in the CDR3. Germline values: CDR1 LGHDT, CDR2 YNNKEL (reference sequence). The CDR3 region is CASSRGRETQYF. CDR3 nucleotide sequence: TGTGCCAGCAGCCGTGGGCGAGAGACCCAGTACTTC.

This clonotype was seen many times. The CDR3 reads CASSRTDSGNTIYF. As DNA, the CDR3 is TGTGCCAGCAGTCGGACGGACTCTGGAAACACCATATATTTT. The V gene is TRBV7-6, the J gene TRBJ1-3, with unresolved D. The length of the CDR3 is 14 residues. The V gene lost 6 bases and the J gene lost 0 bases, with 9 bases spanning the gap. The germline V gene encodes CDR1 SGHVS and CDR2 FNYEAQ.

This clonotype was observed a handful of times. The V gene is TRBV7-8, the J gene TRBJ1-2; D gene ambiguous. V was cut by 1 base and J by 3 bases, with 6 bases left in between. Germline V gene sequence: CDR1 SGHVS, CDR2 FQNEAQ. This CDR3 has 13 residues. The CDR3 nucleotides read TGTGCCAGCAGCTTAGTCGAGGACTATGGCTACACCTTC. It specifies CASSLVEDYGYTF.

This clonotype turned up a few times. This chain joins TRBV12-3 or TRBV12-4 and TRBJ2-5; 8 positions agree with TRBD2. Trimming took 6 bases from V and 7 from J; bases not matched to a gene: 10. This CDR3 region has 14 residues. The CDR3 is CASSQSGGAGTQYF. As DNA, the CDR3 is TGTGCCAGCAGCCAATCCGGGGGGGCCGGGACCCAGTACTTC.

The gene calls are TRBV28 and TRBJ2-1; TRBD1 is a possible D gene (6 bases). Trimming took 7 bases from V and 4 from J, leaving 11 bases between them. This CDR3 is 13 amino acids long. Germline CDR1 MDHEN, CDR2 SYDVKM. CDR3 amino acids: CASTRDTYNEQFF. The CDR3 nucleotides are TGTGCCAGCACTCGGGACACGTACAATGAGCAGTTCTTC.

The J gene is TRBJ2-7, the V gene TRBV7-9; tentatively, D is TRBD1 (6 bases). CDR1 SEHNR and CDR2 FQNEAQ come from the germline V gene (reference sequence). Trimming removed 1 base at V and 5 bases at J, with 12 bases between. The CDR3 spans 14 residues. Here the CDR3 DNA reads TGTGCCAGCAGCTTAGATCTGGGGGCCCACGAGCAGTACTTC. It yields the protein CASSLDLGAHEQYF.

The chain couples TRBV20-1 to TRBJ2-1; 7 bases map to TRBD1. Germline lookup yields CDR1 DFQATT and CDR2 SNEGSKA (reference sequence). CDR3 length: 14 residues. V gave up 7 bases and J gave up 2 bases; unmatched junction bases: 8. CDR3 nucleotide sequence: TGCAGTGGAGAACACAGGGGAGCCTACAATGAGCAGTTCTTC. Amino acid sequence: CSGEHRGAYNEQFF.

The chain couples TRBV6-1 to TRBJ2-5; D is tentatively TRBD1 or TRBD2 (5 bases each). The germline V gene encodes CDR1 MNHNS and CDR2 SASEGT. CDR3 length equals 13 residues. V was clipped by 7 bases and J by 3 bases, with 12 bases between them. The DNA of the CDR3 is TGTGCCAGCACCGGGACCCAGAAAGAGACCCAGTACTTC. Protein product: CASTGTQKETQYF.

Only a few counts were recorded for this clonotype. The chain employs TRBV30 and TRBJ2-3; TRBD2 matches 8 bases. J lost 6 bases, V lost 3 bases, and 14 bases had no gene match. The length of the CDR3 is 16 residues. CDR1 is GTSNPN and CDR2 is SVGIG in the germline V gene (reference sequence). The CDR3: CAWRNGAGVIADTQYF. CDR3 DNA sequence: TGTGCCTGGAGGAATGGAGCGGGGGTTATTGCGGATACGCAGTATTTT.

V usage is TRBV7-2 and J usage is TRBJ1-2; TRBD1 is a possible D gene (5 bases). Germline CDR1 and CDR2: SGHTA and FQGNSA. V was shortened by 1 base and J by 8 bases, with 20 bases between the two germline ends. CDR3 length: 16 amino acids. The CDR3 region is CASSLGGLGGDHGYTF. The CDR3 region has the DNA TGTGCCAGCAGCTTAGGGGGGTTAGGAGGGGACCACGGCTACACCTTC.

This clonotype was seen only a few times. This chain uses TRBV20-1 with TRBJ1-4; maybe TRBD1 (6 bases). CDR1 is DFQATT, CDR2 SNEGSKA, per germline (reference sequence). V lost 4 bases to trimming and J lost 5 bases, with 14 bases between them. This CDR3 comprises 14 residues. CDR3 sequence: CSATGQPMNEKLFF. In DNA form, the CDR3 reads TGCAGTGCTACTGGACAGCCCATGAATGAAAAACTGTTTTTT.

This clonotype was counted between two and nine times. V usage is TRBV12-3 or TRBV12-4 and J usage is TRBJ2-7; D is unclear. This CDR3 has 14 residues. V gave up 5 bases and J gave up 1 base, with 12 bases separating them. The CDR3 DNA reads as TGTGCCAGCAGTCGGTTACTACCGTCCTACGAGCAGTACTTC. It yields the protein CASSRLLPSYEQYF.